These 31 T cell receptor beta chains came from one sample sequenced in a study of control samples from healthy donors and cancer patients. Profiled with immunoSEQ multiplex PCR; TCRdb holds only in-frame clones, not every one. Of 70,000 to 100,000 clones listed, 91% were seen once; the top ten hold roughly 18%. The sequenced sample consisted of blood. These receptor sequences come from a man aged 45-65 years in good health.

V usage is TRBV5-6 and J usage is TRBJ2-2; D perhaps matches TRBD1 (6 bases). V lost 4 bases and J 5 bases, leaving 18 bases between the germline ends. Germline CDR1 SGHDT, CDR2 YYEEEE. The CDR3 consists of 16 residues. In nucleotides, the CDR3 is TGTGCCAGCAGCGAGGGGGTAGCCGCCGGAACCGGGGAGCTGTTTTTT. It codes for CASSEGVAAGTGELFF.

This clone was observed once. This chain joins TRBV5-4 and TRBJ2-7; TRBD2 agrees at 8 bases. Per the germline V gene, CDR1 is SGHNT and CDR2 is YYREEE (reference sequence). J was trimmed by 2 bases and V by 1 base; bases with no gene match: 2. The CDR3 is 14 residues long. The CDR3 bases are TGTGCCAGCAGCTTGCAGCGGGGGACCTACGAGCAGTACTTC. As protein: CASSLQRGTYEQYF.

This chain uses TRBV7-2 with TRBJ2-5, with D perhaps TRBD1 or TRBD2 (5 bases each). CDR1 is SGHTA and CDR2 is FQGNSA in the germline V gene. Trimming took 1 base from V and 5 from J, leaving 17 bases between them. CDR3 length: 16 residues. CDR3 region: CASSLDGGKKGETQYF. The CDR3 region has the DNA TGTGCCAGCAGCTTAGATGGAGGAAAGAAGGGGGAGACCCAGTACTTC.

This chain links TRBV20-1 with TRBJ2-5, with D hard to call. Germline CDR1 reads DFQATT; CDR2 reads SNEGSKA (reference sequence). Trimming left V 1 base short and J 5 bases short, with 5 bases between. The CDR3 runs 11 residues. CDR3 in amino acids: CSARGGETQYF. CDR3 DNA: TGCAGTGCTAGAGGTGGGGAGACCCAGTACTTC.

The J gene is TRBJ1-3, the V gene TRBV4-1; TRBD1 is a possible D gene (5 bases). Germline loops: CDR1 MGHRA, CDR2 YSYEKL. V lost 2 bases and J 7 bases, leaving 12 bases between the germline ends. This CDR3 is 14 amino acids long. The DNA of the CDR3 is TGCGCCAGCAGCCAAATCACAGGACGGAACACCATATATTTT. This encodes CASSQITGRNTIYF.

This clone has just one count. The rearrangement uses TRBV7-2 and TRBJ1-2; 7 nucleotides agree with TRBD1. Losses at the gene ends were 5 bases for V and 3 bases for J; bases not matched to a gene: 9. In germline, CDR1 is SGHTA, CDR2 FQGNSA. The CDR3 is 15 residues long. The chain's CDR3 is CASSPEGGLDYGYTF. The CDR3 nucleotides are TGTGCCAGCAGCCCTGAAGGGGGCTTAGACTATGGCTACACCTTC. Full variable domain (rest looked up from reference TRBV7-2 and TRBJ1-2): GAGVSQSPSNKVTEKGKDVELRCDPISGHTALYWYRQSLGQGLEFLIYFQGNSAPDKSGLPSDRFSAERTGGSVSTLTIQRTQQEDSAVYLCASSPEGGLDYGYTFGSGTRLTVV.

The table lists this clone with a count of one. CDR3 bases: TGTGCCATCAGCCAGAGAGGGGGGGGCTACACCTTC. Protein sequence: CAISQRGGGYTF. The chain uses TRBV10-3 and TRBJ1-2; D is possibly TRBD1 (6 bases). The germline CDR1 and CDR2 sequences are ENHRY and SYGVKD. The CDR3 sequence is 12 residues long. V lost 6 bases and J 8 bases, leaving 13 bases between the germline ends.

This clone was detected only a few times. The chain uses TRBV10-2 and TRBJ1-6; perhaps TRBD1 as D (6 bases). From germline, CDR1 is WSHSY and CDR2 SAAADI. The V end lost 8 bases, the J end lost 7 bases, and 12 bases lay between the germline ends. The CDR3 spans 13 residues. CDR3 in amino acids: CASAGGLNSPLHF. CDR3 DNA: TGCGCCAGCGCGGGGGGGCTAAATTCACCCCTCCACTTT.

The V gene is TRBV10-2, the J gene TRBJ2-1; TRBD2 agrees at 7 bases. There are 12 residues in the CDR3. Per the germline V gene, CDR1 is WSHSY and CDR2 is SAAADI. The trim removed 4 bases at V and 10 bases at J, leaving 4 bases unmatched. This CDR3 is CASSGGTTEQFF. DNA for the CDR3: TGCGCCAGCAGTGGGGGGACTACAGAGCAGTTCTTC.

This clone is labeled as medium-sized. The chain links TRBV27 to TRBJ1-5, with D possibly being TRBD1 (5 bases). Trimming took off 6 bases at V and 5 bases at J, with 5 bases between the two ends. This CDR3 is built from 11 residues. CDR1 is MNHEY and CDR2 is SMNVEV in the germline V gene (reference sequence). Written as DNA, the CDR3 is TGTGCCAGCAGGGGGGATCAGCCCCAGCATTTT. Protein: CASRGDQPQHF.

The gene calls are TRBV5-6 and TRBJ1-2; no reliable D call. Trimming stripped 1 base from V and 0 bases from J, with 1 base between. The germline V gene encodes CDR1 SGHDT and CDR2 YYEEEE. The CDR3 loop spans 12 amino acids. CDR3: CASSLTNYGYTF. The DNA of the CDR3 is TGTGCCAGCAGCTTGACTAACTATGGCTACACCTTC. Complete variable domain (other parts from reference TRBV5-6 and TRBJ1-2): DAGVTQSPTHLIKTRGQQVTLRCSPKSGHDTVSWYQQALGQGPQFIFQYYEEEERQRGNFPDRFSGHQFPNYSSELNVNALLLGDSALYLCASSLTNYGYTFGSGTRLTVV.

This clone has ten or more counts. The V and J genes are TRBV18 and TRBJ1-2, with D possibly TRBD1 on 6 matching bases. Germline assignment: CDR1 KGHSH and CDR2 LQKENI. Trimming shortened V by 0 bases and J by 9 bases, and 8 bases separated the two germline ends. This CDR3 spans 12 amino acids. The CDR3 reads CASSPPQGSYTF. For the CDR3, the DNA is TGTGCCAGCTCACCACCACAGGGCAGCTACACCTTC.

CDR3 in amino acids: CASSLVGSDTGELFF. The CDR3 DNA sequence: TGTGCCAGCAGCTTAGTCGGCTCGGACACCGGGGAGCTGTTTTTT. The rearrangement joins TRBV7-8 to TRBJ2-2; D is unresolved. The CDR3 covers 15 residues. Germline lookup yields CDR1 SGHVS and CDR2 FQNEAQ. Trimming cost V 1 base and J 3 bases, with 9 bases left between them.

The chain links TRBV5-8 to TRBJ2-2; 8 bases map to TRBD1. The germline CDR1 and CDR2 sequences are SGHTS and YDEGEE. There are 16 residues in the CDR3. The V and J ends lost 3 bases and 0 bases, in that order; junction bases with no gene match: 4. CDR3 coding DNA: TGTGCCAGCAGCTCCCTGACAGGGGCGAACACCGGGGAGCTGTTTTTT. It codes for CASSSLTGANTGELFF. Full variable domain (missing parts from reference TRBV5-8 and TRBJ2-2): EAGVTQSPTHLIKTRGQQATLRCSPISGHTSVYWYQQALGLGLQFLLWYDEGEERNRGNFPPRFSGRQFPNYSSELNVNALELEDSALYLCASSSLTGANTGELFFGEGSRLTVL.

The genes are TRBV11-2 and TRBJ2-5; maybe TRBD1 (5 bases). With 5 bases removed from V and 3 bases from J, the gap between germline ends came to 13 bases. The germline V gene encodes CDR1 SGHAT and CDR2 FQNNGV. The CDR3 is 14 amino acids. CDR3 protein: CASSLVRQKETQYF. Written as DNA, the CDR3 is TGTGCCAGCAGCCTCGTCCGACAGAAAGAGACCCAGTACTTC.

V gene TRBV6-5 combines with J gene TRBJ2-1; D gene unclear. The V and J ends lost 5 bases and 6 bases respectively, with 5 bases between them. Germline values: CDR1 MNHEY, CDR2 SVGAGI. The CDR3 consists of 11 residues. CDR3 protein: CASSLPNEQFF. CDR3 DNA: TGTGCCAGCAGTCTTCCCAATGAGCAGTTCTTC.

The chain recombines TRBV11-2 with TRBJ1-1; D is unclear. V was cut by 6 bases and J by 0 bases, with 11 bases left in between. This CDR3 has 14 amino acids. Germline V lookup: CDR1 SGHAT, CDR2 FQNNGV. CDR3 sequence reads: CASRALQVNTEAFF. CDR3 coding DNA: TGTGCCAGCAGGGCACTACAAGTGAACACTGAAGCTTTCTTT.

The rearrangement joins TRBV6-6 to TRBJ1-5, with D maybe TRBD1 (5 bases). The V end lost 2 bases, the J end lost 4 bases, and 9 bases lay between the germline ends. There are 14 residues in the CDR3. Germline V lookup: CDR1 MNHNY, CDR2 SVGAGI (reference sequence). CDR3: CASSYRDGNQPQHF. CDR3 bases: TGTGCCAGCAGTTACAGGGACGGGAATCAGCCCCAGCATTTT.

The CDR3 bases are TGTGCCAGCAGAAGGGACGGGGGGGCAACTGAAGCTTTCTTT. Encoded protein: CASRRDGGATEAFF. This chain joins TRBV5-4 and TRBJ1-1; D might be TRBD1 (6 bases). CDR1 and CDR2 (germline): SGHNT, YYREEE (reference sequence). This CDR3 is 14 amino acids long. The V end lost 5 bases, the J end lost 5 bases, and 16 bases lay between the germline ends. Combining the CDR3 with reference TRBV5-4 and TRBJ1-1 gives the whole variable domain ETGVTQSPTHLIKTRGQQVTLRCSSQSGHNTVSWYQQALGQGPQFIFQYYREEENGRGNFPPRFSGLQFPNYSSELNVNALELDDSALYLCASRRDGGATEAFFGQGTRLTVV.

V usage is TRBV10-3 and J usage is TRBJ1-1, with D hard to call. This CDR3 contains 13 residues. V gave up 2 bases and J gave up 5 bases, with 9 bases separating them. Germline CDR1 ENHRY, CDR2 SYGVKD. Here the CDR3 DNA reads TGTGCCATCAGTGAGGAGCGGGAGACTGAAGCTTTCTTT. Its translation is CAISEERETEAFF.

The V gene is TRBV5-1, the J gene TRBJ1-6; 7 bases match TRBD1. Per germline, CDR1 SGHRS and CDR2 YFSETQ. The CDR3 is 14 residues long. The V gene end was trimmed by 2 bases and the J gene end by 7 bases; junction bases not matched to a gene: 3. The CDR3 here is CASSLGTANSPLHF. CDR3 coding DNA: TGCGCCAGCAGCTTAGGGACAGCGAATTCACCCCTCCACTTT.

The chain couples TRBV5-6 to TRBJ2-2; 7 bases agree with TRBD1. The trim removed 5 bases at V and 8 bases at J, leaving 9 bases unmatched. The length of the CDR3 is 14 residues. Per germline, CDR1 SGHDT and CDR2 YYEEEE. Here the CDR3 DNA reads TGTGCCAGCAGTCAAACAGGGGATCGAGGGGAGCTGTTTTTT. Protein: CASSQTGDRGELFF.

The CDR3 region is CASSLNRAAGEKLFF. The CDR3 nucleotides are TGCGCCAGCAGCCTAAACAGGGCGGCCGGGGAAAAACTGTTTTTT. This chain uses TRBV5-1 with TRBJ1-4; the D gene is possibly TRBD1 (6 bases). Germline V gene data show CDR1 as SGHRS and CDR2 as YFSETQ. The CDR3 loop spans 15 amino acids. Trimming left V 4 bases short and J 8 bases short, with 18 bases between.

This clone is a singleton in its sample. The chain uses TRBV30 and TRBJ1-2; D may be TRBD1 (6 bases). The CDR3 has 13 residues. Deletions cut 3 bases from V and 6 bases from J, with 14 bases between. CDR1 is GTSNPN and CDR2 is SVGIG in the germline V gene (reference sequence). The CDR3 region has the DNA TGTGCCTGGAGAAGGCAGGGGATGAATGGCTACACCTTC. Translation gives CAWRRQGMNGYTF.

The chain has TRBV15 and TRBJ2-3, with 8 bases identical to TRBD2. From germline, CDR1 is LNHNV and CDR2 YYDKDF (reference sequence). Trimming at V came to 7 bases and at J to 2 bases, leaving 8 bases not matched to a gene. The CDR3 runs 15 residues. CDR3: CATKLLAGPTDTQYF. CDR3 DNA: TGTGCCACCAAGTTGTTAGCGGGACCCACAGATACGCAGTATTTT.

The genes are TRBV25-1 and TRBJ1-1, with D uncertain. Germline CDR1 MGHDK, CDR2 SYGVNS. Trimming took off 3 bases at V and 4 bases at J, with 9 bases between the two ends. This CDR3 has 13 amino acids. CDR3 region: CASSDLSSTEAFF. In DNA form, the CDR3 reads TGTGCCAGCAGTGATCTTTCTAGCACTGAAGCTTTCTTT. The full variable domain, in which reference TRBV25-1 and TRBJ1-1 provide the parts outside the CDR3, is EADIYQTPRYLVIGTGKKITLECSQTMGHDKMYWYQQDPGMELHLIHYSYGVNSTEKGDLSSESTVSRIRTEHFPLTLESARPSHTSQYLCASSDLSSTEAFFGQGTRLTVV.

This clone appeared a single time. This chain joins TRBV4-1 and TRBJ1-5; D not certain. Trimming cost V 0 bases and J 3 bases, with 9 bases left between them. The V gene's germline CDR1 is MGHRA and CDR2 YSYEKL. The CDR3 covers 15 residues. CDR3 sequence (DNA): TGCGCCAGCAGCCAAGAGGGGTCAGTCAATCAGCCCCAGCATTTT. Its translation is CASSQEGSVNQPQHF.

The CDR3 protein is CASSESVRFGKNIQYF. Here the CDR3 DNA reads TGTGCCAGCAGTGAATCTGTAAGGTTTGGCAAAAACATTCAGTACTTC. The V call is TRBV25-1, the J call TRBJ2-4; no clear D. V lost 1 base to trimming and J lost 3 bases, with 13 bases between them. Germline loops: CDR1 MGHDK, CDR2 SYGVNS. The CDR3 covers 16 residues.

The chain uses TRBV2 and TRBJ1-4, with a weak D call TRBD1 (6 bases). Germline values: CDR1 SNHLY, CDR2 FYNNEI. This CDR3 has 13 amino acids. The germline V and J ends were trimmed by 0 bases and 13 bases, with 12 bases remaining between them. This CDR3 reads CASSEAQRGGLFF. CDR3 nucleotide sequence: TGTGCCAGCAGTGAAGCTCAAAGAGGGGGACTGTTTTTT.

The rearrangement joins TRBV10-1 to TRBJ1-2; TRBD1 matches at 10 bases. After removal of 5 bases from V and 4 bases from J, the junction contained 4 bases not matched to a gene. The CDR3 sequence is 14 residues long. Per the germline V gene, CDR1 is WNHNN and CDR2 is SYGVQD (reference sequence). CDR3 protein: CASSPGQGTYGYTF. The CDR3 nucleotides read TGCGCCAGCAGTCCGGGACAGGGGACCTATGGCTACACCTTC.

DNA for the CDR3: TGTGCCAGCAGCCGACGGATTAACACTGAAGCTTTCTTT. It translates to CASSRRINTEAFF. V usage is TRBV7-2 and J usage is TRBJ1-1, with no clear D. Germline V gene lookup returns CDR1 SGHTA and CDR2 FQGNSA. CDR3 length: 13 amino acids. V lost 5 bases and J 2 bases, leaving 9 bases between the germline ends.